Presented here are 16 T cell receptor beta chains from one specimen sequenced in a study of blood T cell repertoires in COVID-19. TCRdb's table, derived via immunoSEQ multiplex PCR, lists solely in-frame clones and lacks some. The repertoire holds roughly 250,000 clones, with approximately 92% as singletons. Sequencing was done on a sample of PBMCs or T cells enriched from blood (not recorded which). The receptor source for this set is a woman under 30 who had recovered from COVID-19.

The CDR3 DNA reads TGTGCCAGCAGCCCCCGGGACAGGGGGTTCTATGGCTACACCTTC. Protein sequence: CASSPRDRGFYGYTF. This rearrangement joins TRBV7-2 to TRBJ1-2; TRBD1 agrees at 11 bases. The CDR3 loop spans 15 amino acids. Losses at the gene ends were 5 bases for V and 4 bases for J; bases not matched to a gene: 6. Germline CDR1 reads SGHTA; CDR2 reads FQGNSA.

The rearrangement links TRBV12-3 or TRBV12-4 to TRBJ2-7; D is uncertain. CDR3 length: 13 amino acids. Trimming removed 2 bases at V and 4 bases at J, with 9 bases between. CDR3 loop: CASSLSTAYEQYF. Written as DNA, the CDR3 is TGTGCCAGCAGTTTATCCACCGCGTACGAGCAGTACTTC.

The chain is built from TRBV10-3 and TRBJ2-7; TRBD1 aligns across 10 bases. Germline CDR1 ENHRY, CDR2 SYGVKD. CDR3 length equals 15 residues. V lost 3 bases, J lost 4 bases, and 6 bases stayed unmatched. CDR3 coding DNA: TGTGCCATCAGTGATTCGGGACAGGGGACTTACGAGCAGTACTTC. Protein sequence: CAISDSGQGTYEQYF.

In its sample, this clone was seen a few times. This chain joins TRBV5-1 and TRBJ2-3; 11 bases line up with TRBD2. The trim removed 4 bases at V and 3 bases at J, leaving 10 bases unmatched. CDR1 is SGHRS, CDR2 YFSETQ, per germline. The CDR3 contains 17 residues. This chain's CDR3 is CASSRIGTSGWTDTQYF. The DNA of the CDR3 is TGCGCCAGCAGCAGAATAGGGACTAGCGGATGGACAGATACGCAGTATTTT.

The rearrangement links TRBV11-2 to TRBJ2-2; a weak D match, TRBD1 (5 bases). The ends were cut back, 7 bases at V and 5 bases at J, with 17 bases in the middle. The CDR3 spans 15 residues. The germline gives CDR1 SGHAT, CDR2 FQNNGV. The CDR3 reads CASTLGQGSTGELFF. The CDR3, as DNA: TGTGCCAGCACTTTGGGGCAGGGATCTACCGGGGAGCTGTTTTTT.

The chain uses TRBV3-1 (or the pseudogene TRBV3-2) and TRBJ2-3; 9 bases line up with TRBD2. CDR1 and CDR2 from the germline V gene are LGHDT and YNNKEL (reference sequence). The V segment lost 5 bases and the J segment 4 bases; nucleotides outside the gene matches: 10. This CDR3 contains 16 residues. The CDR3 DNA reads as TGTGCCAGCAGCTTCGGCGGGGGGGGCCTCTCAGATACGCAGTATTTT. It specifies CASSFGGGGLSDTQYF.

The V gene is TRBV2, the J gene TRBJ1-1, with 9 bases matching TRBD1. Germline CDR1 and CDR2: SNHLY and FYNNEI. The CDR3 sequence is 14 residues long. V was clipped by 4 bases and J by 4 bases; unmatched bases: 4. CDR3 nucleotide sequence: TGTGCCAGCAGTGGACAGGGGGGGGGCACTGAAGCTTTCTTT. This translates into CASSGQGGGTEAFF.

The chain combines TRBV28 with TRBJ1-6; TRBD1 matches at 8 bases. V trimming: 6 bases; J trimming: 7 bases; junction bases outside the gene matches: 5. The CDR3 covers 14 residues. Looked up from germline, CDR1 is MDHEN and CDR2 is SYDVKM. The chain's CDR3 is CASRSYRGNSPLHF. The DNA of the CDR3 is TGTGCCAGCAGATCATACAGGGGGAATTCACCCCTCCACTTT.

V usage is TRBV6-5 and J usage is TRBJ1-6; no clear D gene. The CDR3 runs to 14 residues. The germline CDR1 and CDR2 sequences are MNHEY and SVGAGI. Trimming took off 6 bases at V and 7 bases at J, with 13 bases between the two ends. This CDR3 is CASSLGAVNSPLHF. CDR3 in DNA: TGTGCCAGCAGCTTGGGTGCGGTCAATTCACCCCTCCACTTT.

The chain uses TRBV30 and TRBJ2-7, with TRBD1 as a possible D gene (5 bases). The germline gives CDR1 GTSNPN, CDR2 SVGIG (reference sequence). Trimming took off 5 bases at V and 3 bases at J, with 14 bases between the two ends. The CDR3 has 13 residues. CDR3 region: CAWEGAAFYEQYF. CDR3 bases: TGTGCCTGGGAAGGGGCAGCATTCTACGAGCAGTACTTC.

The V gene is TRBV19, the J gene TRBJ2-1; D possibly corresponds to TRBD2 (6 bases). V lost 3 bases to trimming and J lost 5 bases, with 14 bases between them. The CDR3 runs to 15 residues. Germline V gives CDR1 LNHDA, CDR2 SQIVND (reference sequence). CDR3 bases: TGTGCCAGTAGTATTGTAGCGGAGATAAACAATGAGCAGTTCTTC. Translation gives CASSIVAEINNEQFF.

The chain recombines TRBV18 with TRBJ2-1; D gene unclear. CDR3 length equals 13 residues. Deletions cut 0 bases from V and 6 bases from J, with 6 bases between. In germline, CDR1 is KGHSH, CDR2 LQKENI. CDR3 coding DNA: TGTGCCAGCTCACCACCCAGGTCCAATGAGCAGTTCTTC. Protein: CASSPPRSNEQFF.

The chain is built from TRBV19 and TRBJ1-1, with 8 bases that match TRBD1. The CDR3 loop spans 18 amino acids. Germline CDR1 and CDR2: LNHDA and SQIVND (reference sequence). J gave up 0 bases and V 4 bases, and 13 bases lay outside the gene matches. The CDR3 DNA follows: TGTGCCAGTAGTACCCCACCGGGCAGGGGGCGATTGAACACTGAAGCTTTCTTT. It yields the protein CASSTPPGRGRLNTEAFF.

The chain links TRBV6-1 to TRBJ1-4; TRBD1 matches at 7 bases. The germline V gene has CDR1 MNHNS and CDR2 SASEGT. The V segment lost 2 bases and the J segment 8 bases; nucleotides outside the gene matches: 17. The CDR3 sequence is 18 residues long. CDR3 nucleotides: TGTGCCAGCAGTGAAAATTTCTTTTGGGACAGCCTATGGGAAAAACTGTTTTTT. Translated, it gives CASSENFFWDSLWEKLFF.

Of note for this clone: This same CDR3 is encoded by further DNA sequences in the sample. The V and J genes are TRBV9 and TRBJ2-7; D is uncertain. The CDR3 totals 14 residues. The V gene lost 0 bases and the J gene lost 0 bases, with 7 bases spanning the gap. The V gene's germline CDR1 is SGDLS and CDR2 YYNGEE. CDR3 sequence reads: CASSVGGSSYEQYF. CDR3 nucleotide sequence: TGTGCCAGCAGCGTAGGAGGTAGCTCCTACGAGCAGTACTTC.

The V gene is TRBV27, the J gene TRBJ1-4; TRBD1 agrees at 8 bases. The ends lost 3 bases at V and 7 bases at J; junction bases unmatched: 4. The CDR3 totals 14 residues. Germline-derived CDR1 and CDR2 are MNHEY and SMNVEV (reference sequence). CDR3 DNA: TGTGCCAGCAGTTTGGGACAGGTTGGTGAAAAACTGTTTTTT. It codes for CASSLGQVGEKLFF. Full variable domain (outside the CDR3, taken from reference TRBV27 and TRBJ1-4): EAQVTQNPRYLITVTGKKLTVTCSQNMNHEYMSWYRQDPGLGLRQIYYSMNVEVTDKGDVPEGYKVSRKEKRNFPLILESPSPNQTSLYFCASSLGQVGEKLFFGSGTQLSVL.